The T cell receptor (beta chain) described here comes from a study of shared clonotypes between healthy human individuals. About the research overall: Researchers assigned three CD4 naive, three CD4 memory, two CD8 naive and one CD8 memory plate to each donor. Study conclusions and caveats: Larger richness was generally estimated for naive than memory subsets.

Clones were sequenced by immunoSEQ multiplex PCR, and TCRdb holds only the in-frame ones, with some missing. The profile shows under 600,000 clones, nearly 98% of them singletons. Notes on this clone: No antigen is known for it.

CD45RO-negative cells were positively selected for CCR7, leaving out terminally differentiated effector memory CD45RA+ cells. Per the germline V gene, CDR1 is LGHNA and CDR2 is YSLEER. Trimming stripped 0 bases from V and 4 bases from J, with 16 bases between. This CDR3 has 17 amino acids. Source material: naive CD8+ T cells sorted from blood. The rearrangement uses TRBV4-3 and TRBJ2-1; D is uncertain. The receptor was isolated from a young man in good health. The CDR3 is CASSQDLKQPSYNEQFF. CDR3 bases: TGCGCCAGCAGCCAAGATCTTAAGCAGCCATCATACAATGAGCAGTTCTTC.